Listed here are 21 T cell receptor beta chains from one sample, sequenced in a study of beta chain features in type 1 diabetes. Expressed TCRB transcripts got sequenced, as all isolated RNA was reverse transcribed. The assay was immunoSEQ multiplex PCR, and TCRdb's table has in-frame clones only and misses some. The sample includes 250,000 to 350,000 clones, less than 15% seen only once; the top ten take more than 6.5%. Material: central memory CD4+ T cells from blood. These receptors were taken from a young man in good health.

This clone was counted a few times. The J gene is TRBJ2-4, the V gene TRBV7-7; D is unclear. CDR1 SSHAT and CDR2 FNYEAQ come from the germline V gene (reference sequence). The CDR3 is 13 residues long. V was cut by 5 bases and J by 2 bases, with 7 bases left in between. In DNA form, the CDR3 reads TGTGCCAGCAGCCCCCAGTCCAAAAACATTCAGTACTTC. It is translated as CASSPQSKNIQYF.

The J gene is TRBJ2-1, the V gene TRBV5-4, with a weak D call TRBD2 (6 bases). There are 15 residues in the CDR3. Trimming pared 6 bases from V and 7 bases from J, leaving 20 bases between. CDR1 and CDR2 (germline): SGHNT, YYREEE (reference sequence). CDR3 DNA sequence: TGTGCCAGCAATAGTGGAGGGGCGCGTGATAATGAGCAGTTCTTC. Its translation is CASNSGGARDNEQFF.

This clone was seen a handful of times. The J gene is TRBJ1-2, the V gene TRBV5-1; D is unresolved. CDR1 SGHRS and CDR2 YFSETQ come from the germline V gene. The CDR3 extends over 14 amino acids. V was pared by 4 bases and J by 5 bases, with 15 bases between. This chain's CDR3 is CASSPGRIQYGYTF. The CDR3 DNA reads TGCGCCAGCAGCCCAGGACGGATCCAGTATGGCTACACCTTC.

The CDR3 sequence is CAISVTGQGSADTQYF. DNA for the CDR3: TGTGCCATCAGTGTCACCGGACAGGGGTCCGCAGATACGCAGTATTTT. V and J are TRBV10-3 and TRBJ2-3; TRBD1 matches 9 bases. The CDR3 has 16 residues. From germline, CDR1 is ENHRY and CDR2 SYGVKD. V shed 4 bases, J shed 4 bases, and the junction held 9 bases outside the gene matches.

This clone was seen only a few times. The chain employs TRBV19 and TRBJ2-3; D is perhaps TRBD2 (5 bases). This CDR3 comprises 16 residues. Between the trimmed V and J ends, which lost 3 bases and 2 bases, there was a span of 15 bases. Germline loops: CDR1 LNHDA, CDR2 SQIVND (reference sequence). CDR3: CASSIGYQDFTDTQYF. The CDR3 bases are TGTGCCAGTAGTATCGGTTACCAGGACTTCACAGATACGCAGTATTTT.

This clone was counted many times. The chain employs TRBV25-1 and TRBJ1-1; D not certain. Germline V gene data show CDR1 as MGHDK and CDR2 as SYGVNS. This CDR3 region has 11 residues. Trimming pared 4 bases from V and 11 bases from J, leaving 11 bases between. In nucleotides, the CDR3 is TGTGCCAGCAGTGTACACAACCTTGCTTTCTTT. It is translated as CASSVHNLAFF.

The CDR3 DNA is TGTGCCAGCAGTGGGCGGACTAGCGGTAGCTCCTACGAGCAGTACGTC. This encodes CASSGRTSGSSYEQYV. This chain joins TRBV6-1 and TRBJ2-7; 10 bases are shared with TRBD2. The CDR3 contains 16 residues. V lost 4 bases to trimming and J lost 0 bases; unmatched junction nucleotides: 6. Germline CDR1 and CDR2: MNHNS and SASEGT.

The rearrangement joins TRBV7-7 to TRBJ2-5; D is unresolved. Trimming stripped 3 bases from V and 6 bases from J, with 5 bases between. This CDR3 is 11 amino acids long. Per germline, CDR1 SSHAT and CDR2 FNYEAQ (reference sequence). The CDR3 protein is CASSFDKTQYF. The CDR3, as DNA: TGTGCCAGCAGCTTCGACAAGACCCAGTACTTC. Complete variable domain (other parts from reference TRBV7-7 and TRBJ2-5): GAGVSQSPRYKVTKRGQDVTLRCDPISSHATLYWYQQALGQGPEFLTYFNYEAQPDKSGLPSDRFSAERPEGSISTLTIQRTEQRDSAMYRCASSFDKTQYFGPGTRLLVL.

There are a few counts of this clone. The chain recombines TRBV7-8 with TRBJ1-2; D may be TRBD1 (5 bases). Germline-derived CDR1 and CDR2 are SGHVS and FQNEAQ. V shed 5 bases and J shed 0 bases, with 25 bases lying between them. The CDR3 has 19 residues. CDR3 region: CASSLQAPGRTITNYGYTF. CDR3 in DNA: TGTGCCAGCAGCCTCCAAGCCCCGGGACGGACCATAACTAACTATGGCTACACCTTC.

The V and J genes are TRBV7-6 and TRBJ2-3; unclear D gene. V was shortened by 0 bases and J by 4 bases, with 8 bases between the two germline ends. The V gene's germline CDR1 is SGHVS and CDR2 FNYEAQ. The CDR3 contains 14 residues. The CDR3 DNA reads as TGTGCCAGCAGCTTAGCGGGCAGAGCAGATACGCAGTATTTT. Its translation is CASSLAGRADTQYF.

V is TRBV4-1 and J is TRBJ2-3; no firm D call. Germline V CDR1 and CDR2: MGHRA, YSYEKL. The CDR3 extends over 14 amino acids. V dropped 0 bases and J dropped 4 bases, with 8 bases sitting between them. CDR3 DNA: TGCGCCAGCAGCCAAGATCCTCGAGCAGATACGCAGTATTTT. Translating it yields CASSQDPRADTQYF.

The chain carries TRBV14 and TRBJ1-6; TRBD1 aligns across 9 bases. CDR3 size: 16 residues. The J segment lost 7 bases and the V segment lost 6 bases, leaving 10 bases of the junction unmatched. The V gene's germline CDR1 is SGHDN and CDR2 FVKESK. The CDR3 nucleotides are TGTGCCAGCAGTCAGAAAGGGACAGGGCGCAATTCACCCCTCCACTTT. Translation gives CASSQKGTGRNSPLHF.

This clone came up a few times. The genes are TRBV5-1 and TRBJ1-3, with 7 bases that match TRBD1. Germline V CDR1 and CDR2: SGHRS, YFSETQ. This CDR3 has 15 residues. Germline trimming cut 2 bases from V and 4 bases from J; bases unmatched to any gene: 6. The CDR3 sequence is CASSLQGSGGNTIYF. CDR3 DNA: TGCGCCAGCAGCTTACAGGGGTCTGGAGGAAACACCATATATTTT. Filled out from reference TRBV5-1 and TRBJ1-3, the complete variable domain reads KAGVTQTPRYLIKTRGQQVTLSCSPISGHRSVSWYQQTPGQGLQFLFEYFSETQRNKGNFPGRFSGRQFSNSRSEMNVSTLELGDSALYLCASSLQGSGGNTIYFGEGSWLTVV.

The J gene is TRBJ1-5, the V gene TRBV27; a weak D match, TRBD1 (6 bases). The germline gives CDR1 MNHEY, CDR2 SMNVEV (reference sequence). The CDR3 is 14 amino acids. The V and J ends lost 3 bases and 1 base respectively, with 7 bases between them. Here the CDR3 reads CASSFGTSNQPQHF. The CDR3 DNA reads TGTGCCAGCAGTTTCGGGACAAGCAATCAGCCCCAGCATTTT.

There are a few counts of this clone. The chain uses TRBV21-1 and TRBJ2-7; TRBD1, the table's D call, was not compared with the DNA. TRBV21-1 is given as a pseudogene. The CDR3 sequence is 17 residues long. CDR3 nucleotide sequence: TGTGCCAGCCCACCTCGACGTCCAGGAATACAAGTCCACGAGCAGTACTTC. Residues: CASPPRRPGIQVHEQYF.

V gene TRBV7-2 combines with J gene TRBJ2-3, with D possibly being TRBD2 (6 bases). The CDR3 is made up of 14 amino acids. Germline V gene lookup returns CDR1 SGHTA and CDR2 FQGNSA. V lost 6 bases and J lost 14, with 24 bases in between. The CDR3 loop is CASRPQRESTLRYF. As DNA, the CDR3 is TGTGCCAGCAGACCACAACGGGAGTCGACGCTCAGGTATTTT.

The chain uses TRBV2 and TRBJ1-2, with D hard to call. The CDR3 is made up of 12 amino acids. Deletions cut 1 base from V and 4 bases from J, with 4 bases between. CDR1 and CDR2 from the germline V gene are SNHLY and FYNNEI. The CDR3 is CASSEGSYGYTF. DNA for the CDR3: TGTGCCAGCAGTGAAGGCAGCTATGGCTACACCTTC.

The genes are TRBV9 and TRBJ2-1, with TRBD2 matching 9 bases. Germline V gives CDR1 SGDLS, CDR2 YYNGEE. The trim removed 0 bases at V and 3 bases at J, leaving 7 bases unmatched. The CDR3 runs 17 residues. The CDR3 here is CASSVDPSGMVYNEQFF. The CDR3 nucleotides read TGTGCCAGCAGCGTAGATCCTAGCGGGATGGTCTACAATGAGCAGTTCTTC.

The sample holds a few counts of this clone. The chain employs TRBV7-9 and TRBJ2-7, with TRBD1 matching 7 bases. Losses at the gene ends were 1 base for V and 7 bases for J; bases not matched to a gene: 4. This CDR3 spans 13 amino acids. Germline-derived CDR1 and CDR2 are SEHNR and FQNEAQ (reference sequence). The CDR3 nucleotides read TGTGCCAGCAGCTTAGTTAGGGGGCGAGAGCAGTACTTC. Translation gives CASSLVRGREQYF.

This clone was recorded many times. The chain has TRBV10-3 and TRBJ1-1; D gene uncertain. There are 11 residues in the CDR3. Germline V gene data show CDR1 as ENHRY and CDR2 as SYGVKD. The germline V and J ends were trimmed by 6 bases and 11 bases, with 13 bases remaining between them. Written as DNA, the CDR3 is TGTGCCATCAGAGAAGGGCGAGTTGCTTTCTTT. Residues: CAIREGRVAFF.

The chain uses TRBV6-1 and TRBJ1-2; 7 nucleotides match TRBD1. Germline V gene lookup returns CDR1 MNHNS and CDR2 SASEGT. V was clipped by 0 bases and J by 7 bases; unmatched bases: 8. This CDR3 spans 15 amino acids. The CDR3 is CASSEAGQSSFGYTF. The CDR3 DNA reads TGTGCCAGCAGTGAAGCGGGACAGTCCTCCTTTGGCTACACCTTC.